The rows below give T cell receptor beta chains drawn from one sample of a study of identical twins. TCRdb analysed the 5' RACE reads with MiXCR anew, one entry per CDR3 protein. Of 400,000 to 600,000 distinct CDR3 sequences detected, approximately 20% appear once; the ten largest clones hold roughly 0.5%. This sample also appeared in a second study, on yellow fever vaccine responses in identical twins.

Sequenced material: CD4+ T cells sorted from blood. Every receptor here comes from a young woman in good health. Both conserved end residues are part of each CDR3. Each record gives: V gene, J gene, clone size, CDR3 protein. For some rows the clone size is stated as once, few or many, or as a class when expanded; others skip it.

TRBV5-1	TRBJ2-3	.	CASNTNPTDTQYF
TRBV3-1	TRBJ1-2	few	CASSHRHLAGGSYGYTF
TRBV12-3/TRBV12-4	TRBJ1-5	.	CASSQTGGRNQPQHF
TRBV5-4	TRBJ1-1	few	CASSPDRTSNTEAFF
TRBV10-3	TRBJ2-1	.	CATLTGGGEQFF
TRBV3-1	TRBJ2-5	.	CASSQEPNQETQYF
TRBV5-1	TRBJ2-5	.	CASSGGLQQHRAETQYF
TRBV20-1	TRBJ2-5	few	CSALSGAVETQYF
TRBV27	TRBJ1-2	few	CASSTTGTYLGGGYTF
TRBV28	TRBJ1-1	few	CASTDTARWAEAFF
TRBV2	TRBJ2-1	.	CASSDGTPEREQFF
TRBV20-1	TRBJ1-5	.	CSAREAGGVGNQPQHF
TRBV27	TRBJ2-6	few	CASSMRVDFGANVLTF
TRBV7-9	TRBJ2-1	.	CASSLASGKGPEQFF
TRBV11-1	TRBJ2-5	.	CASSPRGAGTTHGETQYF
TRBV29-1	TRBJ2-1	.	CSVDEAGGTYNEQFF
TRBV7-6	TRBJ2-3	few	CASSLGQGISTDTQYF
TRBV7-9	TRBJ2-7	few	CASSLLDKGEQYF